The rows below give T cell receptor beta chains drawn from one sample of a study of T cells in Graves' hyperthyroidism and ophthalmopathy. TCRdb re-derived calls from the multiplex PCR reads in MiXCR, one entry per CDR3 protein. The sample lists around 690,000 distinct CDR3 sequences, 15% to 20% occurring once. The sequencing sample was made of blood. The receptors here all came from a man aged 50 to 60 with Graves' hyperthyroidism. Each CDR3 is given with its conserved first and last residue. Each record gives: clone size, V gene, J gene, D gene, CDR3 DNA, CDR3 protein. D genes are given only for firm matches. Clone sizes are given selectively: once, few, many, or a class where the clone is expanded.

clone_size: NA; v_call: TRBV7-9; j_call: TRBJ2-2; d_call: TRBD1; cdr3_nt: TGTGCCAGCAGCTTAGCGAGGGGACAGGTCGAGTCCGGGGAGCTGTTTTTT; cdr3_aa: CASSLARGQVESGELFF
clone_size: NA; v_call: TRBV6-1; j_call: TRBJ2-2; d_call: TRBD2; cdr3_nt: TGTGCCAGCAGGTCTAGCGGGAAGAACACCGGGGAGCTGTTTTTT; cdr3_aa: CASRSSGKNTGELFF
clone_size: many; v_call: TRBV11-3; j_call: TRBJ1-1; d_call: NA; cdr3_nt: TGTGCCAGCAGCTTAGGCAGGGAGACTGAAGCTTTCTTT; cdr3_aa: CASSLGRETEAFF
clone_size: many; v_call: TRBV29-1; j_call: TRBJ2-1; d_call: NA; cdr3_nt: TGCAGCGTCGAATCCCGTAATGAGCAGTTCTTC; cdr3_aa: CSVESRNEQFF
clone_size: NA; v_call: TRBV28; j_call: TRBJ2-1; d_call: NA; cdr3_nt: TGTGCCAGCAGTTTACCGAGCTCCTACAATGAGCAGTCCTTC; cdr3_aa: CASSLPSSYNEQSF
clone_size: many; v_call: TRBV20-1; j_call: TRBJ1-5; d_call: TRBD1; cdr3_nt: TGCAGTGCTAAAGGGACAGGGGGCAGGAGCAATCAGCCCCAGCATTTT; cdr3_aa: CSAKGTGGRSNQPQHF
clone_size: NA; v_call: TRBV9; j_call: TRBJ2-3; d_call: TRBD2; cdr3_nt: TGTGCCAGCAGCCCCAGACTAGCGGGAATCACAGATACGCAGTATTTT; cdr3_aa: CASSPRLAGITDTQYF
clone_size: NA; v_call: TRBV9; j_call: TRBJ1-1; d_call: NA; cdr3_nt: TGTGCCAGCAGGATTGACAGGAACACTGAAGCTTTCTTT; cdr3_aa: CASRIDRNTEAFF
clone_size: NA; v_call: TRBV4-2; j_call: TRBJ2-7; d_call: NA; cdr3_nt: TGTGCCAGCAGCCAATTTGATCACTACGAGCAGTACTTC; cdr3_aa: CASSQFDHYEQYF
clone_size: NA; v_call: TRBV30; j_call: TRBJ2-1; d_call: NA; cdr3_nt: TGTGCCTGGAGTGCACTAGACAATGAGCAGTTCTTC; cdr3_aa: CAWSALDNEQFF
clone_size: many; v_call: TRBV12-3/TRBV12-4; j_call: TRBJ2-3; d_call: NA; cdr3_nt: TGTGCCAGCAGTTCCCGACCAGATACGCAGTATTTT; cdr3_aa: CASSSRPDTQYF
clone_size: NA; v_call: TRBV7-2; j_call: TRBJ2-1; d_call: TRBD2; cdr3_nt: TGTGCCAGCAGCACCGGGACTAGCGGTTGGAATGAGCAGTTCTTC; cdr3_aa: CASSTGTSGWNEQFF
clone_size: many; v_call: TRBV7-3; j_call: TRBJ2-3; d_call: NA; cdr3_nt: TGTGCCAGCAGCTTAAATTCTGGAGATACGCAGTATTTT; cdr3_aa: CASSLNSGDTQYF
clone_size: NA; v_call: TRBV20-1; j_call: TRBJ2-7; d_call: NA; cdr3_nt: TGCAGTGCTAGGGCTCCGGGGACCCACGAGCAGTACTTC; cdr3_aa: CSARAPGTHEQYF
clone_size: many; v_call: TRBV28; j_call: TRBJ2-5; d_call: NA; cdr3_nt: TGTGCCAGCAGACCCCTCTCGCGGGGTGACGAGACCCAGTACTTC; cdr3_aa: CASRPLSRGDETQYF
clone_size: many; v_call: TRBV28; j_call: TRBJ1-5; d_call: TRBD1; cdr3_nt: TGTGCCAGCAGTCCTCTAGGACAGGGGGATAATCAGCCCCAGCATTTT; cdr3_aa: CASSPLGQGDNQPQHF
clone_size: few; v_call: TRBV15; j_call: TRBJ1-1; d_call: NA; cdr3_nt: TGTGCCACCAGCAGCGGGAACACTGGAGCTTTCTTT; cdr3_aa: CATSSGNTGAFF
clone_size: few; v_call: TRBV7-6; j_call: TRBJ2-6; d_call: NA; cdr3_nt: TGTGCCAGCAGCTTAGGGGACATCTGGAACGTCCTGACTTTC; cdr3_aa: CASSLGDIWNVLTF
clone_size: many; v_call: TRBV6-2/TRBV6-3; j_call: TRBJ2-1; d_call: TRBD2; cdr3_nt: TGTGCCAGCTGTAGGGAAGCGGGAGGAGGCTACAATGAGCAGTTCTTC; cdr3_aa: CASCREAGGGYNEQFF
clone_size: NA; v_call: TRBV4-1; j_call: TRBJ2-3; d_call: NA; cdr3_nt: TGCGCCAGCAGCCAAGATCGAAGACTCAGCACAGATACGCAGTATTTT; cdr3_aa: CASSQDRRLSTDTQYF
clone_size: many; v_call: TRBV27; j_call: TRBJ2-3; d_call: TRBD2; cdr3_nt: TGTGCCAGCAGTTTACAGAAGGGACTAGCGGGAGTAACAGATACGCAGTATTTT; cdr3_aa: CASSLQKGLAGVTDTQYF
clone_size: NA; v_call: TRBV7-2; j_call: TRBJ2-1; d_call: TRBD2; cdr3_nt: TGTGCCAGCAGCTTCGGACTAGCGGGGCGCTACAATGGGCAGTTCTTC; cdr3_aa: CASSFGLAGRYNGQFF
clone_size: NA; v_call: TRBV18; j_call: TRBJ1-4; d_call: TRBD1; cdr3_nt: TGTGCCAGCTCACCACCGGGGGACAGGGGGCTTGAAAAACTGTTTTTT; cdr3_aa: CASSPPGDRGLEKLFF
clone_size: many; v_call: TRBV30; j_call: TRBJ1-4; d_call: TRBD1; cdr3_nt: TGTGCCTGGAGCTCAGGGGGCTCAAAAGAAAAACTGTTTTTT; cdr3_aa: CAWSSGGSKEKLFF
clone_size: many; v_call: TRBV24-1; j_call: TRBJ2-7; d_call: NA; cdr3_nt: TGTGCCACATCCGGAAGGGACTACGAGCAGTACTTC; cdr3_aa: CATSGRDYEQYF
clone_size: NA; v_call: TRBV11-2; j_call: TRBJ2-1; d_call: NA; cdr3_nt: TGTGCCAGCAGCTTAGGGGGCGGCCCCTCCGGCAATGAGCAGTTCTTC; cdr3_aa: CASSLGGGPSGNEQFF
clone_size: few; v_call: TRBV7-9; j_call: TRBJ1-1; d_call: NA; cdr3_nt: TGTGCCAGCAGCCTCATTGGGGGGACCGGCGGCACTGAAGCTTTCTTT; cdr3_aa: CASSLIGGTGGTEAFF
clone_size: NA; v_call: TRBV12-3/TRBV12-4; j_call: TRBJ2-2; d_call: TRBD2; cdr3_nt: TGTGCCAGCAGCTCCCCGGCGGAGCGGGAGGGCCACTTCACCGGGGAGCTGTTTTTT; cdr3_aa: CASSSPAEREGHFTGELFF
clone_size: few; v_call: TRBV7-6; j_call: TRBJ2-3; d_call: TRBD2; cdr3_nt: TGTGCCAGCAGCTTACCGAGTGCAGGACTAGCGGGTAGAAGCACAGATACGCAGTATTTT; cdr3_aa: CASSLPSAGLAGRSTDTQYF
clone_size: few; v_call: TRBV6-2/TRBV6-3; j_call: TRBJ1-2; d_call: NA; cdr3_nt: TGTGCCAGCAGTTACGCGGCGGAGGGCGGCTACACCTTC; cdr3_aa: CASSYAAEGGYTF
clone_size: NA; v_call: TRBV4-1; j_call: TRBJ2-1; d_call: TRBD1; cdr3_nt: TGCGCCAGCAGCCAATGGGACAGGGGGCTAAATGAGCAGTTCTTC; cdr3_aa: CASSQWDRGLNEQFF
clone_size: NA; v_call: TRBV9; j_call: TRBJ2-2; d_call: TRBD2; cdr3_nt: TGTGCCAGCAGCGCCGAGGGACTAGCGGGAGGCGGTCTGAGAGGGGAGCTGTTTTTT; cdr3_aa: CASSAEGLAGGGLRGELFF
clone_size: few; v_call: TRBV9; j_call: TRBJ2-3; d_call: TRBD2; cdr3_nt: TGTGCCAGCAGCGCCTCGCCGACTAGCAGGAGCACAGATACGCAGTATTTT; cdr3_aa: CASSASPTSRSTDTQYF
clone_size: NA; v_call: TRBV24-1; j_call: TRBJ2-1; d_call: TRBD1; cdr3_nt: TGTGCCACCAGTGCTGCGACAGGGTTCTACAATGAGCAGTTCTTC; cdr3_aa: CATSAATGFYNEQFF
clone_size: many; v_call: TRBV5-1; j_call: TRBJ1-1; d_call: NA; cdr3_nt: TGCGCCAGCAGCCCAATGGCCGCAATGAACACTGAAGCTTTCTTT; cdr3_aa: CASSPMAAMNTEAFF
clone_size: NA; v_call: TRBV28; j_call: TRBJ2-7; d_call: NA; cdr3_nt: TGTGCCAGCGAGGGGACGGGGGGCTCAACCGAGCAGTACTTC; cdr3_aa: CASEGTGGSTEQYF
clone_size: NA; v_call: TRBV5-1; j_call: TRBJ2-7; d_call: TRBD1; cdr3_nt: TGCGCCAGCAGCCGGACAGGGGCGAAGGGGGAGCAGTACTTC; cdr3_aa: CASSRTGAKGEQYF
clone_size: many; v_call: TRBV6-1; j_call: TRBJ2-2; d_call: TRBD1; cdr3_nt: TGTGCCAGCAGGTCTGCCGGGACAGGGGGTACCGGGGAGCTGTTTTTT; cdr3_aa: CASRSAGTGGTGELFF
clone_size: NA; v_call: TRBV14; j_call: TRBJ2-5; d_call: NA; cdr3_nt: TGTGCCAGCAGCCAAGGCACAGGGGGAGGGCAAGAGACCCAGTACTTC; cdr3_aa: CASSQGTGGGQETQYF
clone_size: NA; v_call: TRBV28; j_call: TRBJ2-3; d_call: NA; cdr3_nt: TGTGCCAGCAGCCAAGTGGATATCACAGATACGCAGTATTTT; cdr3_aa: CASSQVDITDTQYF
clone_size: many; v_call: TRBV2; j_call: TRBJ1-5; d_call: NA; cdr3_nt: TGTGCCAGCAGTGACCCCTCCCCTCAGCCCCAGCATTTT; cdr3_aa: CASSDPSPQPQHF
clone_size: few; v_call: TRBV7-2; j_call: TRBJ1-2; d_call: NA; cdr3_nt: TGTGCCAGCAGCCGTAGCGGACGGTCTGGCTACACCTTC; cdr3_aa: CASSRSGRSGYTF
clone_size: NA; v_call: TRBV30; j_call: TRBJ1-2; d_call: TRBD1; cdr3_nt: TGTGCCTGGAGTGTACAGGGGCTGTCCTATGGCTACACCTTC; cdr3_aa: CAWSVQGLSYGYTF
clone_size: many; v_call: TRBV20-1; j_call: TRBJ1-2; d_call: NA; cdr3_nt: TGCAGTGCTAGTCGTTTCTATGGCTACACCTTC; cdr3_aa: CSASRFYGYTF
clone_size: many; v_call: TRBV6-1; j_call: TRBJ2-7; d_call: NA; cdr3_nt: TGTGCCAGCAGTCCGACCTCTATATCCTACGAGCAGTACTTC; cdr3_aa: CASSPTSISYEQYF
clone_size: NA; v_call: TRBV15; j_call: TRBJ1-5; d_call: NA; cdr3_nt: TGTGCCACCAGCTCCGAACGAACTATCACCAATCAGCCCCAGCATTTT; cdr3_aa: CATSSERTITNQPQHF
clone_size: once; v_call: TRBV11-2; j_call: TRBJ2-4; d_call: TRBD2; cdr3_nt: TGTGCCAGCAGCTTAGTGACTAGCGGGACCCTAGCCAAAAACATTCAGTACTTC; cdr3_aa: CASSLVTSGTLAKNIQYF
clone_size: NA; v_call: TRBV27; j_call: TRBJ1-6; d_call: TRBD1; cdr3_nt: TGTGCCAGCAGTTTATCTCAGGGACAGCTTAATTCACCCCTCCACTTT; cdr3_aa: CASSLSQGQLNSPLHF
clone_size: many; v_call: TRBV30; j_call: TRBJ1-1; d_call: NA; cdr3_nt: TGTGCCTGGAGTACGTCAGGGACTGAAGCTTTCTTT; cdr3_aa: CAWSTSGTEAFF
clone_size: many; v_call: TRBV11-1; j_call: TRBJ2-7; d_call: TRBD1; cdr3_nt: TGTGCCAGCAGCTTGAGGACAGGCTTGAGCTCCTACGAGCAGTACTTC; cdr3_aa: CASSLRTGLSSYEQYF
clone_size: few; v_call: TRBV3-1; j_call: TRBJ1-2; d_call: TRBD1; cdr3_nt: TGTGCCAGCACCCCGGGACAGCAGACTAACTATGGCTACACCTTC; cdr3_aa: CASTPGQQTNYGYTF
clone_size: many; v_call: TRBV19; j_call: TRBJ2-7; d_call: NA; cdr3_nt: TGTGCCAGTAGTAGATCCGGGTCACTTTACGAGCAGTACTTC; cdr3_aa: CASSRSGSLYEQYF
clone_size: many; v_call: TRBV7-2; j_call: TRBJ2-7; d_call: TRBD2; cdr3_nt: TGTGCCAGCAGCGTTAGCGGGAGAACCTACGAGCAGTACTTC; cdr3_aa: CASSVSGRTYEQYF
clone_size: NA; v_call: TRBV7-6; j_call: TRBJ2-1; d_call: NA; cdr3_nt: TGTGCCAGCAGCTTCGGGGAAGGGTATGAGCAGTTCTTC; cdr3_aa: CASSFGEGYEQFF
clone_size: many; v_call: TRBV7-9; j_call: TRBJ2-7; d_call: NA; cdr3_nt: TGTGCCAGCAGCGGTAGGTCGTACGAGCAGTACTTC; cdr3_aa: CASSGRSYEQYF
clone_size: NA; v_call: TRBV4-3; j_call: TRBJ2-7; d_call: TRBD1; cdr3_nt: TGCGCCAGCAGCCAAGAACGGACAGGGACCTACGAGCAGTACTTC; cdr3_aa: CASSQERTGTYEQYF
clone_size: NA; v_call: TRBV12-3/TRBV12-4; j_call: TRBJ1-2; d_call: NA; cdr3_nt: TGTGCCAGCAGTTTGGTGCCCGGCGGCTACACCTTC; cdr3_aa: CASSLVPGGYTF
clone_size: few; v_call: TRBV19; j_call: TRBJ2-3; d_call: TRBD1; cdr3_nt: TGTGCCAGTAGTATAGGACCTGGACAGGGATTCTTGGATACGCAGTATTTT; cdr3_aa: CASSIGPGQGFLDTQYF
clone_size: NA; v_call: TRBV20-1; j_call: TRBJ1-6; d_call: TRBD1; cdr3_nt: TGCAGTGCAAGGACAGGGCTTGATTCACCCCTCCACTTT; cdr3_aa: CSARTGLDSPLHF
clone_size: NA; v_call: TRBV4-1; j_call: TRBJ2-7; d_call: NA; cdr3_nt: TGCGCCAGCAGCCGGCCGGGGGAGCAGTACTTC; cdr3_aa: CASSRPGEQYF